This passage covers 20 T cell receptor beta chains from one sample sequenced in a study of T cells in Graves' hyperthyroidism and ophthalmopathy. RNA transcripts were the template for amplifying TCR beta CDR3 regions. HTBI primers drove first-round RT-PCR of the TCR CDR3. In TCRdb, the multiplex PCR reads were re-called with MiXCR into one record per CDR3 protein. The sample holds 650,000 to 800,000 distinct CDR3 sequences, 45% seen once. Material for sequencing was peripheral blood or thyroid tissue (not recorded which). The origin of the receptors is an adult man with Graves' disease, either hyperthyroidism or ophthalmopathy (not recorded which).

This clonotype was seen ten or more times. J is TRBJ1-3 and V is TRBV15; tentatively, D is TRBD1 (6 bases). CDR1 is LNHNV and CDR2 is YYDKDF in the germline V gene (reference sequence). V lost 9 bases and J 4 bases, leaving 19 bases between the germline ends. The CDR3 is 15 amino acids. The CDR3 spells CATTSTGAFGNTIYF. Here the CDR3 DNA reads TGTGCCACAACCTCCACGGGGGCGTTCGGAAACACCATATATTTT.

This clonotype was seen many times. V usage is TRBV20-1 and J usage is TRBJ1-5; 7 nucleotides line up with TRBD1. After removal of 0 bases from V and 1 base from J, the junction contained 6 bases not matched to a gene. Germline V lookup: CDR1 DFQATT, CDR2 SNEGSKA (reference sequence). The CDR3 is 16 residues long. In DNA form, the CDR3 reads TGCAGTGCTAGAGACACCGGGACAGAAAGCAATCAGCCCCAGCATTTT. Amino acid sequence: CSARDTGTESNQPQHF.

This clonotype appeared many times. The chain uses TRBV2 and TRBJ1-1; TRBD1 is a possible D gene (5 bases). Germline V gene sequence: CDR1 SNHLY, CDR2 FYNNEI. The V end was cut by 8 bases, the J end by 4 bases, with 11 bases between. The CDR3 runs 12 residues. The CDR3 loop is CASGRGTTEAFF. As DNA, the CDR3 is TGTGCCAGCGGTCGCGGGACCACTGAAGCTTTCTTT.

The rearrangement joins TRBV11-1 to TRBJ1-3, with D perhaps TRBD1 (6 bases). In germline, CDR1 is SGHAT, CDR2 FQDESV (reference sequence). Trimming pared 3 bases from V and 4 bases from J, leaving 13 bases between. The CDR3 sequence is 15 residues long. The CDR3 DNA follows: TGTGCCAGCAGCTTGGTTCAGGGGCTCGGAAACACCATATATTTT. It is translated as CASSLVQGLGNTIYF.

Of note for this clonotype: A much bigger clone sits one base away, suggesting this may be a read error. The CDR3 sequence: CASSDLGASGNQPQHF. As DNA, the CDR3 is TGCGCCAGCAGTGACCTAGGGGCCTCGGGCAATCAGCCCCAGCATTTT. The chain employs TRBV10-2 and TRBJ1-5; the D gene is possibly TRBD1 (5 bases). The CDR3 covers 16 residues. V was cut by 3 bases and J by 2 bases, with 14 bases left in between. CDR1 is WSHSY, CDR2 SAAADI, per germline.

In nucleotides, the CDR3 is TGTGCCAGCAGCCTCGCGGACAGCCCGAGCTCTGGAAACACCATATATTTT. It yields the protein CASSLADSPSSGNTIYF. The genes are TRBV9 and TRBJ1-3; D is perhaps TRBD1 (6 bases). The CDR3 sequence is 17 residues long. V was shortened by 4 bases and J by 0 bases, with 17 bases between the two germline ends. Per germline, CDR1 SGDLS and CDR2 YYNGEE.

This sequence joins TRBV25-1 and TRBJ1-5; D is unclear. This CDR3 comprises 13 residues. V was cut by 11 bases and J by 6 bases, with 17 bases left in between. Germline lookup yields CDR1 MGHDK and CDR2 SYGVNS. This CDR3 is CARSVSGAQPQHF. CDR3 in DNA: TGTGCCCGGAGTGTATCGGGTGCTCAGCCCCAGCATTTT.

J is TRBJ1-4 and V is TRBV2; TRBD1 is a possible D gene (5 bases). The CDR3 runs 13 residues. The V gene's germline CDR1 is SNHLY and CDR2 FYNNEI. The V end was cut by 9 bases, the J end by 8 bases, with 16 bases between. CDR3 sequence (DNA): TGTGCCAGTGGACAAGGGTTGAGGGAAAAACTGTTTTTT. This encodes CASGQGLREKLFF.

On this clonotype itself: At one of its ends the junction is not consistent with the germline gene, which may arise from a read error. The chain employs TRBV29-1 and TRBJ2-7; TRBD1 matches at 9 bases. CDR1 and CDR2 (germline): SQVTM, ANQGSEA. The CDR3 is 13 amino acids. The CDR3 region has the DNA TGTGCCAGCTCACCAGAGACAGGGGGTGAGCAGTACTTC. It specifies CASSPETGGEQYF.

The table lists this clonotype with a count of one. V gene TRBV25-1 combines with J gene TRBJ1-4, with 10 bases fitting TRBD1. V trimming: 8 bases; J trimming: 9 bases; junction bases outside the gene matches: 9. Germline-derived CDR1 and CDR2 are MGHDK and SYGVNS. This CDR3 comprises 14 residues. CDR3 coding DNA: TGTGCCAGCGTTGCCTGGGACAGGGGTAAAAAACTGTTTTTT. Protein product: CASVAWDRGKKLFF.

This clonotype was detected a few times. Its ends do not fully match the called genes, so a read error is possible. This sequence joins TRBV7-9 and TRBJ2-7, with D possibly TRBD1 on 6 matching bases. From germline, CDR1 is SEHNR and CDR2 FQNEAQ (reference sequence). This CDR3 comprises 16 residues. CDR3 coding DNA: TGCGCCAGCAGCTTGAGGGGGATCACCCAGTCCTACGAGCAGTACTTC. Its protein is CASSLRGITQSYEQYF. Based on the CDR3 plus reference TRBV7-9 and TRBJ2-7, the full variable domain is DTGVSQNPRHKITKRGQNVTFRCDPISEHNRLYWYRQTLGQGPEFLTYFQNEAQLEKSRLLSDRFSAERPKGSFSTLEIQRTEQGDSAMYLCASSLRGITQSYEQYFGPGTRLTVT.

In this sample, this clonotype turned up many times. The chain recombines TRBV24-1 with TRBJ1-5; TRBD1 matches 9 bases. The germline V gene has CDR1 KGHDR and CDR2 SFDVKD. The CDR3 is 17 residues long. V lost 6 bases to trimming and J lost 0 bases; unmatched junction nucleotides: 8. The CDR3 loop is CATSTGQGSYSNQPQHF. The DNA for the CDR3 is TGTGCCACCAGTACGGGACAGGGCTCTTATAGCAATCAGCCCCAGCATTTT.

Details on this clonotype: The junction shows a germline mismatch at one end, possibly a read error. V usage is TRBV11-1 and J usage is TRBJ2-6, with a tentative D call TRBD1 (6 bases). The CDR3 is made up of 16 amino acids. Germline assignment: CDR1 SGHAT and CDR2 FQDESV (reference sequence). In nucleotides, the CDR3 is TGTGCCAGCAGCCCATTCCACAGGGCTGGGGTCAACGTCCTGACTTTC. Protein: CASSPFHRAGVNVLTF.

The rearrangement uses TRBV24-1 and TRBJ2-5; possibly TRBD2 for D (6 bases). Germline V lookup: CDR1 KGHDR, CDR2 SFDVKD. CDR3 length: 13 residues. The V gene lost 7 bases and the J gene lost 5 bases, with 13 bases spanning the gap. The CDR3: CATSNPGRETQYF. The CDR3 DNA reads TGTGCCACCAGCAACCCAGGGAGGGAGACCCAGTACTTC.

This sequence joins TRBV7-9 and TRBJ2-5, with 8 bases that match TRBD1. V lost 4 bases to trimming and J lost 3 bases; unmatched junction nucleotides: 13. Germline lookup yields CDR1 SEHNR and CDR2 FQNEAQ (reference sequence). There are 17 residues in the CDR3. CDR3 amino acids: CASSSTRDRLKEETQYF. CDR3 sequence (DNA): TGTGCCAGCAGCTCAACCCGGGACAGGCTTAAGGAAGAGACCCAGTACTTC.

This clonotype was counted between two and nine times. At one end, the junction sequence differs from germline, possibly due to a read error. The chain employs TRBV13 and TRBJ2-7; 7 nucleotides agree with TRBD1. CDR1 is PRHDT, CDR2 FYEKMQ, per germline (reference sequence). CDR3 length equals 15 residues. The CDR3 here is CASSLRDSASYEQYF. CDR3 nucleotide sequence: TGCGCCAGCAGCCTCCGGGACAGTGCCTCCTACGAGCAGTACTTC.

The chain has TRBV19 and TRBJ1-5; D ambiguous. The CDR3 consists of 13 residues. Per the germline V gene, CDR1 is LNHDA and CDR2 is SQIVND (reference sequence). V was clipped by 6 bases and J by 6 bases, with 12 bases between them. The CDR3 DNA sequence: TGTGCCAGTAGCTTATTCCGAAGTCAGCCCCAGCATTTT. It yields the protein CASSLFRSQPQHF. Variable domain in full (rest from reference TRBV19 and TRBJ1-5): DGGITQSPKYLFRKEGQNVTLSCEQNLNHDAMYWYRQDPGQGLRLIYYSQIVNDFQKGDIAEGYSVSREKKESFPLTVTSAQKNPTAFYLCASSLFRSQPQHFGDGTRLSIL.

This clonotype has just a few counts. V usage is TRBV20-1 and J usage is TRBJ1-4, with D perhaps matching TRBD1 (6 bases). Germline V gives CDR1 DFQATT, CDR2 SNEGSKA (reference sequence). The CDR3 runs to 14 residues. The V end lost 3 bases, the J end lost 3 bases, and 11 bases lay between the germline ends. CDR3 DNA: TGCAGTGCTAGGGCGGACAGCGCTAATGAAAAACTGTTTTTT. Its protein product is CSARADSANEKLFF.

CDR3 loop: CSARDPLTSGTQETQYF. CDR3 coding DNA: TGCAGTGCTAGAGACCCCCTGACTAGCGGAACACAAGAGACCCAGTACTTC. The chain combines TRBV20-1 with TRBJ2-5, with 9 bases fitting TRBD2. Germline CDR1 and CDR2: DFQATT and SNEGSKA (reference sequence). The CDR3 contains 17 residues. V was pared by 0 bases and J by 2 bases, with 10 bases of the junction left unmatched.

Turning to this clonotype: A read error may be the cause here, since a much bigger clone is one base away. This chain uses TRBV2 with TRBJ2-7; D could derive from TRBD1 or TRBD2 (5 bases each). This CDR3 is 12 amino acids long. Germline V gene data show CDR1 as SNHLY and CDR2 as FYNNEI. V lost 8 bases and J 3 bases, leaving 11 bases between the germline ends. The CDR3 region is CASPRDGYEQYF. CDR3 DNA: TGTGCCAGCCCCCGGGACGGCTACGAGCAGTACTTC. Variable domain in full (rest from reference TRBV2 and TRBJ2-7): EPEVTQTPSHQVTQMGQEVILRCVPISNHLYFYWYRQILGQKVEFLVSFYNNEISEKSEIFDDQFSVERPDGSNFTLKIRSTKLEDSAMYFCASPRDGYEQYFGPGTRLTVT.